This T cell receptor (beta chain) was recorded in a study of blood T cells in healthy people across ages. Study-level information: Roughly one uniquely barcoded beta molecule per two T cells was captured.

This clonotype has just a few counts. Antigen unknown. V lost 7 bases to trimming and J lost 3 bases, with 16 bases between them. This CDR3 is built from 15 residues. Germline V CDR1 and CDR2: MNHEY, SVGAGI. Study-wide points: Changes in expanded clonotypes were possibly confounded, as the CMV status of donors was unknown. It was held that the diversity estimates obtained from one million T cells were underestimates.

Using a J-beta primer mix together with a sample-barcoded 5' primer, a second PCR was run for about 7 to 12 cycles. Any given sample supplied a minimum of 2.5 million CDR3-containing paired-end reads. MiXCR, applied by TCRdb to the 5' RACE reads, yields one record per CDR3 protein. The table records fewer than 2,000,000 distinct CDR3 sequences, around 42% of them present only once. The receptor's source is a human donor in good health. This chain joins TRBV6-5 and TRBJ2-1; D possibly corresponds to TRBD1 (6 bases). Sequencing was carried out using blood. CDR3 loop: CASKPPRTVYNEQFF. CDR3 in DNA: TGTGCCAGCAAGCCCCCCAGGACAGTCTACAATGAGCAGTTCTTC.